The T cell receptor (beta chain) described here comes from a study of Graves' ophthalmopathy and Graves' hyperthyroidism listed by TCRdb under 2018. In terms of the full investigation: A patient counted as having stable hyperthyroidism if there was no progression to ophthalmopathy within 18 months of follow-up. The independent validation cohort included approximately 19 hyperthyroidism patients plus 17 patients who later progressed from hyperthyroidism to ophthalmopathy. To tell Graves' ophthalmopathy apart from Graves' hyperthyroidism, and to predict which patients would progress to ophthalmopathy, the study relied on TCR beta repertoire signatures. A discovery set of 100 patients (approximately 45 ophthalmopathy, about 55 stable hyperthyroidism) was enrolled to explore V-J signatures distinguishing ophthalmopathy from hyperthyroidism. After sampling, hyperthyroidism patients received methimazole starting at 30 mg daily, and ophthalmopathy patients received high-dose intravenous methylprednisolone. In total, some 130 blood samples were TCR-sequenced: some 43 ophthalmopathy, some 72 hyperthyroidism and some 17 hyperthyroidism-to-ophthalmopathy patients. In over 5 hyperthyroidism patients, the T-cell repertoires found in thyroid tissue were compared with those found in blood. Broader findings and caveats from the paper: Among expanded thyroid clonotypes with frequency above 0.001, most also showed up in blood, which suggests that blood repertoires may reflect the thyroid immune response. Sample size was not predetermined statistically, and investigators were not blinded to group allocation. In validation, the model predicted ophthalmopathy progression with about 71% sensitivity and about 73% specificity; eleven to twelve predicted patients were CT-confirmed with GO in a median of approximately six months. Ophthalmopathy was separated from stable hyperthyroidism by the 13-signature model with 85% to 90% sensitivity and roughly 82% specificity in cross-validation and with 80%/75% in the test set.

Patients with hyperthyroidism were aged 18 to 65 years, had been newly diagnosed, and had a disease duration of less than 2 months. Patients with other autoimmune diseases, uncontrolled infections, pregnancy or lactation were excluded. Diagnosis relied on clinical symptoms, serum thyroxine, TRAb, thyroid ultrasound and orbital computed tomography. Total RNA was extracted with Trizol reagent and quality-checked on an Agilent 2100 Bioanalyzer. TCR beta CDR3 regions were amplified from RNA transcripts for repertoire sequencing. HTBI primers and the Qiagen OneStep RT-PCR kit were used in a first-round RT-PCR, which was followed by a second-round multiplex PCR, size selection and purification. Sequencing of the libraries was carried out on an Illumina HiSeq2000 in paired-end mode with 100 bp reads. The paper's processing steps were these. SOAPnuke was used to process the reads, removing any read that contained adapters or uncalled bases, had a mean Phred below 15, or lacked an exact match to the constant primer or identifier. COPE v1.2.5 was used to merge the high-quality paired reads. Clonotypes were defined as unique nucleotide sequences and were aligned to IMGT TRB V, D and J references using MiTCR v1.1. The analysis was limited to V-J combinations with a frequency above 0.0001, which together covered 99.2% of repertoires. For each V-J combination, a TCR clonal expansion and chaos score was defined as the ratio of F50 clonal expansion to chaos observed in the TCRdist matrix. Welch's t-statistics and random forest were used to reduce features to approximately 13 V-J combinations, which were fed into a naive Bayes classifier. Thyroid-blood repertoire similarity was quantified with the Morisita-Horn index. TCRdb trimmed public reads at Q25 via fastp, called clones via MiXCR and kept in-frame beta chains. Identical CDR3 proteins give one entry, which carries the most common genes and DNA. These V and J calls rely on TCRdb rather than the paper's analysis. The sample table shows 1 million to 1.3 million distinct CDR3 sequences, and roughly two fifths are seen once. Roughly 10% of the sample belongs to the ten largest clones.

The CDR3 has 11 amino acids, counting the end cysteine and phenylalanine. Only the CDR3 portion is preserved as DNA: 33 bases, with reading frame beginning at the first base. Relative to germline, V is 4 bases shorter and J is 9 bases shorter, with 10 bases between their ends. CDR1 is given as SGHTA and CDR2 as FQGNSA, both from the germline V gene. This clonotype was detected ten times or more. The antigen this receptor binds is unknown. Per-base qualities were not stored, and no clone one base away is much larger. The clonotype comes from an adult man with Graves' hyperthyroidism. Specimen: peripheral blood or thyroid tissue (not recorded which). The rearrangement joined TRBV7-2 to TRBJ2-7; there is no confident call for the D gene. The DNA reads as follows: TGTGCCAGCAGCTCGAGCGAAGGGCAGTACTTC. It codes for CASSSSEGQYF.